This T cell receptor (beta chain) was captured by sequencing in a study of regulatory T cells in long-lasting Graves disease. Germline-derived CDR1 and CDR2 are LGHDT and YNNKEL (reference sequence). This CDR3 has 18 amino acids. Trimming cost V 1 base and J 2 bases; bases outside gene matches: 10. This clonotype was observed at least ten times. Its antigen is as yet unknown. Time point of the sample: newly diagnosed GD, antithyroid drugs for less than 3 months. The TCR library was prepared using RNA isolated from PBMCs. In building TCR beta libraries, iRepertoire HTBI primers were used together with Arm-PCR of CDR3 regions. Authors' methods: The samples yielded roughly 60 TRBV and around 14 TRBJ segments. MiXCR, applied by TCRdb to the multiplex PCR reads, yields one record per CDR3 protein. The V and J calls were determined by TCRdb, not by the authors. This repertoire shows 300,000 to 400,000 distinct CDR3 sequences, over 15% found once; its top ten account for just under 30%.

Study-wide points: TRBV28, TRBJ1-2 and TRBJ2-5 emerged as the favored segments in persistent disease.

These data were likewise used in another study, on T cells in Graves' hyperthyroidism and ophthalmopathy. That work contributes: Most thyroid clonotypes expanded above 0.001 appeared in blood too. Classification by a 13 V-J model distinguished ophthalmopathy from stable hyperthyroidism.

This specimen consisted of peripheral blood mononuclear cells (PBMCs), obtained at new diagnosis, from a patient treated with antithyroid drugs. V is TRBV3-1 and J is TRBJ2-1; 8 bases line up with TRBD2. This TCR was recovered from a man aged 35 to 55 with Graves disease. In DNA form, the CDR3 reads TGTGCCAGCAGCCAAGCTGGTCCAGCGGGGGCCGCCTACAATGAGCAGTTCTTC. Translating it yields CASSQAGPAGAAYNEQFF.